This TCR beta chain was found in a study of T cells in Graves' hyperthyroidism and ophthalmopathy. This clonotype was counted at least ten times. Amplification of TCR beta CDR3 regions used RNA as the template. The HTBI set primed first-round TCR CDR3 RT-PCR. A single record per CDR3 protein comes from TCRdb applying MiXCR to the multiplex PCR reads. The repertoire has hundreds of thousands of distinct CDR3 sequences, approximately 13% of them found once; the top ten carry around 32%. Germline-derived CDR1 and CDR2 are LNHDA and SQIVND (reference sequence). The V end lost 1 base, the J end lost 4 bases, and 10 bases lay between the germline ends. This CDR3 is built from 14 residues.

The chain is built from TRBV19 and TRBJ1-1; tentatively, D is TRBD1 (5 bases). Sequenced: blood. The sequence was collected from a woman between 40 and 55 years old with Graves' ophthalmopathy. The CDR3 loop is CASSIVGGVTEAFF. The CDR3 DNA reads as TGTGCCAGTAGTATAGTTGGAGGGGTCACTGAAGCTTTCTTT.